This T cell receptor beta chain was documented in a study of blood T cell repertoires in COVID-19. Study context: Sources were T cells, B-cell-depleted T cells, or PBMCs; the material itself was cDNA or gDNA.

The Seattle site enrolled patients during active infection and followed them longitudinally. Germline CDR1 SGHTS, CDR2 YDEGEE. Trimming took 3 bases from V and 1 from J; bases not matched to a gene: 7. The CDR3 sequence is 16 residues long. Authors' methods: Quantification of nucleated cells was approximated via reference gene primer amplification. Only in-frame clones appear in the TCRdb table, and some are missing; sequencing was by immunoSEQ multiplex PCR. The V and J calls and the clone size are those of that table, but D and trimming were determined from the DNA. Of around 270,000 clones in the sample, around 82% were seen once.

The chain joins TRBV5-8 to TRBJ1-2; 9 nucleotides align to TRBD1. The specimen sequenced was peripheral blood. The TCR was taken from a human donor with COVID-19, enrolled during active disease. The donor label of this sample is uncertain. CDR3 region: CASSWRTGAVNYGYTF. The CDR3 DNA reads TGTGCCAGCAGCTGGAGGACAGGGGCAGTTAACTATGGCTACACCTTC.